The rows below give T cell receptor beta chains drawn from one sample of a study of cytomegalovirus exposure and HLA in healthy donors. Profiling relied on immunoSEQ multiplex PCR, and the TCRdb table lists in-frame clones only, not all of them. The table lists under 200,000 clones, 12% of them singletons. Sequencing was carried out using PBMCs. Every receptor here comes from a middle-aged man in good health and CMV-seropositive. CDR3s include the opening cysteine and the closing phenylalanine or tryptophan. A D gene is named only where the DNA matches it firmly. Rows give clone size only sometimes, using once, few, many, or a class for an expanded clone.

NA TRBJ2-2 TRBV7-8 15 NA TGTGCCAGCAGCTTAGCCGGACAGAACACCGGGGAGCTGTTTTTT CASSLAGQNTGELFF
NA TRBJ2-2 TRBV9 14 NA TGTGCCAGCAGCGGACGGGATGGACCCGGGGAGCTGTTTTTT CASSGRDGPGELFF
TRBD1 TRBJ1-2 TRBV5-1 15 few TGCGCCAGCAGCGCACGGACAGGCAACAACTATGGCTACACCTTC CASSARTGNNYGYTF
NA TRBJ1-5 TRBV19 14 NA TGTGCCAGTACTCAGAGGGGGTCTCCTAGGCCCCAGCATTTT CASTQRGSPRPQHF
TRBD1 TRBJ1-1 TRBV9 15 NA TGTGCCAGCAGCGTCAGTCAGGGGGCGGTTACTGAAGCTTTCTTT CASSVSQGAVTEAFF
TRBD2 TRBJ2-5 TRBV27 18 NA TGTGCCAGCAGCCAACGGGGGCTAGCGGGGGGATACCAAGAGACCCAGTACTTC CASSQRGLAGGYQETQYF
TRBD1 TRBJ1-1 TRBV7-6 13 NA TGTGCCAGCAGCATCACAGGGGGCACTGAAGCTTTCTTT CASSITGGTEAFF
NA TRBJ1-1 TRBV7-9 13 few TGTGCCAGCAGCTTAGGGGGCCCCACTGAAGCTTTCTTT CASSLGGPTEAFF
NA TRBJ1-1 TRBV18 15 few TGTGCCAGCTCTCCCGGGGGTTCGGGGAACACTGAAGCTTTCTTT CASSPGGSGNTEAFF
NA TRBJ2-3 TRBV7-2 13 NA TGTGCCAGCACCGAATCCAGGGAAGATACGCAGTATTTT CASTESREDTQYF
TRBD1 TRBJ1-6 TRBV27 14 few TGTGCCAGCAGTTTGGGACAGTATAATTCACCCCTCCACTTT CASSLGQYNSPLHF
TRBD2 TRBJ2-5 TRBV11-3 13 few TGTGCCACCCGACTAGCGGGGGTTGAGACCCAGTACTTC CATRLAGVETQYF
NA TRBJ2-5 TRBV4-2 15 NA TGTGCCAGCAGCCAACAGGGACATAAACAAGAGACCCAGTACTTC CASSQQGHKQETQYF
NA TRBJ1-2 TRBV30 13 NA TGTGCCTGGATTAAGGAGACCGCCTATGGCTACACCTTC CAWIKETAYGYTF
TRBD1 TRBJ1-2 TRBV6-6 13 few TGTGCCAGCAGAGACAGGGGAGCCTATGGCTACACCTTC CASRDRGAYGYTF
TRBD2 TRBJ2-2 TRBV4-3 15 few TGCGCCAGCAGCCAGGGACTAGCGAACTCCGGGGAGCTGTTTTTT CASSQGLANSGELFF
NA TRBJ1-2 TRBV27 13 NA TGTGCCAGCAGTTCCCGGACAGTCCATGGCTACACCTTC CASSSRTVHGYTF
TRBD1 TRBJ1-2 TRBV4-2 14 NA TGTGCCAGCAGCAAAGCGGGGACAGGCGATGGCTACACCTTC CASSKAGTGDGYTF
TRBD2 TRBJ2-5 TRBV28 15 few TGTGCCAGCAGTCGAAGCGGGGGGTTTGCAGAGACCCAGTACTTC CASSRSGGFAETQYF
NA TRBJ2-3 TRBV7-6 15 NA TGTGCCAGCAGCTTGGAGGTCGCCTTCACAGATACGCAGTATTTT CASSLEVAFTDTQYF
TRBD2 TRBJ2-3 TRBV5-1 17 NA TGCGCCAGCAGCAGAACTAGCGGGGGGGCGAGGACAGATACGCAGTATTTT CASSRTSGGARTDTQYF
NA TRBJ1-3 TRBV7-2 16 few TGTGCCAGCAGCCTCCGGACAGCGGCCTCTGGAAACACCATATATTTT CASSLRTAASGNTIYF
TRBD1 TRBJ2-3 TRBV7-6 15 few TGTGCCAGCAGCTACCGGGACAGGGGTACAGATACGCAGTATTTT CASSYRDRGTDTQYF
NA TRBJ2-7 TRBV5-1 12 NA TGCGCCAGCAGCTTGCCGGGGAACGAGCAGTACTTC CASSLPGNEQYF
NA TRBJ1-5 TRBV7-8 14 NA TGTGCCAGCAGCTTAGAACATAGCAATCAGCCCCAGCATTTT CASSLEHSNQPQHF
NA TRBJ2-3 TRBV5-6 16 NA TGTGCCAGCAGCTTCCGACTAGTAAGGGGCACAGATACGCAGTATTTT CASSFRLVRGTDTQYF
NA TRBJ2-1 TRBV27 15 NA TGTGCCAGCACCCCCAGCTGGGGGGACCACAATGAGCAGTTCTTC CASTPSWGDHNEQFF
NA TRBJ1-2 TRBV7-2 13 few TGTGCCAGCAGCTTGGGCGGGTCCTATGGCTACACCTTC CASSLGGSYGYTF
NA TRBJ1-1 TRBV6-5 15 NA TGTGCCAGCAGTCCCCCGGCAGGCTGGTCGACTGAAGCTTTCTTT CASSPPAGWSTEAFF
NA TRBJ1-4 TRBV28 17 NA TGTGCCAGCAGTTTTCTGCAGGGGCTTTCAACTAATGAAAAACTGTTTTTT CASSFLQGLSTNEKLFF
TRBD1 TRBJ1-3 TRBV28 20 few TGTGCCAGCAGTTCGCCGCCCGGGACAGGGAGTATCGACTCTGGAAACACCATATATTTT CASSSPPGTGSIDSGNTIYF
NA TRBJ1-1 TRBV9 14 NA TGTGCCAGCAGCGGGCGGACACCCCAGTCGGGAGCTTTCTTT CASSGRTPQSGAFF
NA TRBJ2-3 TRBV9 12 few TGTGCCAGCAGCGTAGGGCCAGATACGCAGTATTTT CASSVGPDTQYF
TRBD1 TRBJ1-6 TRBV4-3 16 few TGCGCCAGCAGCCAAGCTCCGGACAGGACGGATTCACCCCTCCACTTT CASSQAPDRTDSPLHF
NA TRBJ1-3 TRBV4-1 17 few TGCGCCAGCAGCCCTCGAACAGGCCGTTTCTCTGGAAACACCATATATTTT CASSPRTGRFSGNTIYF
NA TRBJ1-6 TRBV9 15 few TGTGCCAGCAGCATAGCACCCGGGATGGATTCACCCCTCCACTTT CASSIAPGMDSPLHF
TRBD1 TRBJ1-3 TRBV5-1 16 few TGCGCCAGCAGCCCGGAGGGACAGAACTCTGGAAACACCATATATTTT CASSPEGQNSGNTIYF
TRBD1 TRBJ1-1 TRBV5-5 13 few TGTGCCAGCAACCCGACAGGGGTCACTGAAGCTTTCTTT CASNPTGVTEAFF
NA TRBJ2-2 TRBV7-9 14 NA TGTGCCAGCAGCTCGAATACACACACCGGGGAGCTGTTTTTT CASSSNTHTGELFF
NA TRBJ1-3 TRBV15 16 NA TGTGCCACCAGCACTCAAGGACCAGGGCCTGGAAACACCATATATTTT CATSTQGPGPGNTIYF
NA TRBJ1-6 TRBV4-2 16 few TGTGCCAGCAGCAACCCGGGAAGGGGGAGAAATTCACCCCTCCACTTT CASSNPGRGRNSPLHF
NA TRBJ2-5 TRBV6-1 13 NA TGTGCCAGCAGTGAAACAGGGCCCGGGGCCCAGTACTTC CASSETGPGAQYF
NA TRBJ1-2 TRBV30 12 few TGTGCCTGGAAGGGAGGGAGCTATGGCTACACCTTC CAWKGGSYGYTF
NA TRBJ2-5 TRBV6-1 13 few TGTGCCAGCAGGCGGGACTTTAAAGAGACCCAGTACTTC CASRRDFKETQYF
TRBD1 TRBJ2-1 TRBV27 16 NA TGTGCCAGCAGTATCGCCGGGACAGGGAGGAGGAATGAGCAGTTCTTC CASSIAGTGRRNEQFF
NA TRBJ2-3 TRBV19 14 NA TGTGCCAGTAGTGGGGGACTGGGGGCAGATACGCAGTATTTT CASSGGLGADTQYF
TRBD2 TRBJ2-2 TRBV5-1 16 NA TGCGCCAGCAGCTTGGGGCTAGCGGTGAACACCGGGGAGCTGTTTTTT CASSLGLAVNTGELFF
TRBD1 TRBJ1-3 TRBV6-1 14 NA TGTGCCAGCAGCTCAGGGGGATCTGGAAACACCATATATTTT CASSSGGSGNTIYF
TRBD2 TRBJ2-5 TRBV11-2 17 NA TGTGCCAGCAGCTTAGCTCTAGCGGGGGGATACCAAGAGACCCAGTACTTC CASSLALAGGYQETQYF
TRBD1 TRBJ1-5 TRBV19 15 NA TGTGCCAGTAGACTGGACAGGGCCAACAATCAGCCCCAGCATTTT CASRLDRANNQPQHF
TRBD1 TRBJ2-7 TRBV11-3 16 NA TGTGCCAGCAGCTTAGAAATGGGACAGGGGTCCTACGAGCAGTACTTC CASSLEMGQGSYEQYF
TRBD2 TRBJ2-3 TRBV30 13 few TGTGCCTGGAGTAGACTAGCGGGGGATACGCAGTATTTT CAWSRLAGDTQYF
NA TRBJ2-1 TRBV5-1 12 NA TGCGCCAGCTCCACGGGCTACAATGAGCAGTTCTTC CASSTGYNEQFF
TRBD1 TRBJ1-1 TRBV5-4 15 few TGTGCCAGCAGCTCGAGAGGACAGGGGGGCACTGAAGCTTTCTTT CASSSRGQGGTEAFF
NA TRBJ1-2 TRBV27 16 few TGTGCCAGCAGCTCTTATAGAGCGGGGGGCGCCGATGGCTACACCTTC CASSSYRAGGADGYTF